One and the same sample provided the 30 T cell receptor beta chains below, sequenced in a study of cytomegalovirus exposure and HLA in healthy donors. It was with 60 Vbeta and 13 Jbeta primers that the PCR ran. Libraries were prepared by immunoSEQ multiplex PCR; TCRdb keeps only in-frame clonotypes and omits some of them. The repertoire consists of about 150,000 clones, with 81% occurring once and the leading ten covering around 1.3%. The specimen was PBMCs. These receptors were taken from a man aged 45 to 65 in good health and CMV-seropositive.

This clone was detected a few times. The CDR3 nucleotides read TGTGCTAGTGGCACGGGACAATCAGATACGCAGTATTTT. Its translation: CASGTGQSDTQYF. This chain links TRBV12-5 with TRBJ2-3; maybe TRBD1 (6 bases). Germline CDR1 and CDR2: LGHNT and FRNRAP. Trimming shortened V by 6 bases and J by 4 bases, and 11 bases separated the two germline ends. The CDR3 is 13 residues long.

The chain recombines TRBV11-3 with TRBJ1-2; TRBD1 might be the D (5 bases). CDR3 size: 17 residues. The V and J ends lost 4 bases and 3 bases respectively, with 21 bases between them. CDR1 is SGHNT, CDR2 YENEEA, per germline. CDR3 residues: CASSYRPSPSGDYGYTF. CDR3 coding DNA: TGTGCCAGCAGCTACCGACCGTCACCCTCGGGGGACTATGGCTACACCTTC. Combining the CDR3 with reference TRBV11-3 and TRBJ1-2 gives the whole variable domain EAGVVQSPRYKIIEKKQPVAFWCNPISGHNTLYWYLQNLGQGPELLIRYENEEAVDDSQLPKDRFSAERLKGVDSTLKIQPAELGDSAVYLCASSYRPSPSGDYGYTFGSGTRLTVV.

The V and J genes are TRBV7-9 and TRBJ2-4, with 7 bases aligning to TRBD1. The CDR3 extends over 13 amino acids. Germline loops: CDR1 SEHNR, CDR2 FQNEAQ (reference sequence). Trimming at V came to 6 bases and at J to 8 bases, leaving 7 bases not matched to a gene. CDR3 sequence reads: CASSDRAVDIQYF. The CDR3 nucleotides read TGTGCCAGCAGTGACAGGGCTGTGGACATTCAGTACTTC.

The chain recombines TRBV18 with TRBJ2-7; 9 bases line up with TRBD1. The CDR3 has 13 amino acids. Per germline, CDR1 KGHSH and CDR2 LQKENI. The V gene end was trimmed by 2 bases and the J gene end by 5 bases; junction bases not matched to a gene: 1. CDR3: CASSPGTGNEQYF. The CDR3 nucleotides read TGTGCCAGCTCACCAGGGACAGGGAACGAGCAGTACTTC.

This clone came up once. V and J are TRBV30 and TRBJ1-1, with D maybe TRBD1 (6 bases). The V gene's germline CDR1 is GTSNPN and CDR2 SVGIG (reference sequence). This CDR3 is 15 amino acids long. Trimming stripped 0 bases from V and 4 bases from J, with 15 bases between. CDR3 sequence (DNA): TGTGCCTGGAGTGTTTTGGGGGCTATTGTCACTGAAGCTTTCTTT. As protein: CAWSVLGAIVTEAFF.

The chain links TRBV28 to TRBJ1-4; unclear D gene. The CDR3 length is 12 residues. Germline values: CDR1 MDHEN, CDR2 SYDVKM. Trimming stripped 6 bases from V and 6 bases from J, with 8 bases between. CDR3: CASSWGDEKLFF. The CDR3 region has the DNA TGTGCCAGCAGCTGGGGAGATGAAAAACTGTTTTTT.

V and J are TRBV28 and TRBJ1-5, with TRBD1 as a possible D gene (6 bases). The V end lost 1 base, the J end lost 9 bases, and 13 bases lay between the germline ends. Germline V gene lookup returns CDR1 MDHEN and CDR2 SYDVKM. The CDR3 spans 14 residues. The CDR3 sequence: CASSLLGATGPQHF. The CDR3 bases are TGTGCCAGCAGTTTATTGGGGGCTACGGGGCCCCAGCATTTT.

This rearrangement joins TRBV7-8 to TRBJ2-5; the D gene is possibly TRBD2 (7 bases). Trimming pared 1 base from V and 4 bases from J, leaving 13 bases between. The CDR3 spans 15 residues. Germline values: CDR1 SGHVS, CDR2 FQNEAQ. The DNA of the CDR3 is TGTGCCAGCAGCTTAGGCGGGGGCTTGGGAGAGACCCAGTACTTC. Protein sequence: CASSLGGGLGETQYF.

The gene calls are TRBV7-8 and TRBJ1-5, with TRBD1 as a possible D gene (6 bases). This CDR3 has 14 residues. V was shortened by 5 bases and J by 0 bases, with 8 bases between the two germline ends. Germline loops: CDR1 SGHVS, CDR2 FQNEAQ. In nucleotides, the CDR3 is TGTGCCAGCAGCAGGGACATTAGCAATCAGCCCCAGCATTTT. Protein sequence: CASSRDISNQPQHF. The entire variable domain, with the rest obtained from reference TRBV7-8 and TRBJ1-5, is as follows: GAGVSQSPRYKVAKRGQDVALRCDPISGHVSLFWYQQALGQGPEFLTYFQNEAQLDKSGLPSDRFFAERPEGSVSTLKIQRTQQEDSAVYLCASSRDISNQPQHFGDGTRLSIL.

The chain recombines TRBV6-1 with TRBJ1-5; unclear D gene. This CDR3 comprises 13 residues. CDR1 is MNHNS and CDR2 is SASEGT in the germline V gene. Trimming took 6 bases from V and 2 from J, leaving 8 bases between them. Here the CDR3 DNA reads TGTGCCAGCAGGGTAGGAGGCAATCAGCCCCAGCATTTT. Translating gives CASRVGGNQPQHF.

DNA of the CDR3: TGTGCCAGCAGAGACGACAGGGCTTTGTCACCCCTCCACTTT. It codes for CASRDDRALSPLHF. The chain has TRBV9 and TRBJ1-6, with 7 bases aligning to TRBD1. Germline lookup yields CDR1 SGDLS and CDR2 YYNGEE. There are 14 residues in the CDR3. Trimming at V came to 5 bases and at J to 10 bases, leaving 9 bases not matched to a gene. Combining the CDR3 with reference TRBV9 and TRBJ1-6 gives the whole variable domain DSGVTQTPKHLITATGQRVTLRCSPRSGDLSVYWYQQSLDQGLQFLIQYYNGEERAKGNILERFSAQQFPDLHSELNLSSLELGDSALYFCASRDDRALSPLHFGNGTRLTVT.

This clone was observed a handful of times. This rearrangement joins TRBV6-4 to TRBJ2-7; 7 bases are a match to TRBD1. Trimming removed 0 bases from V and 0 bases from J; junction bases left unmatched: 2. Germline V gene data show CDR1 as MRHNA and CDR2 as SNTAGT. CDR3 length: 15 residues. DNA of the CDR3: TGTGCCAGCAGTGACTCGGCAGGGGGCTCCTACGAGCAGTACTTC. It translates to CASSDSAGGSYEQYF.

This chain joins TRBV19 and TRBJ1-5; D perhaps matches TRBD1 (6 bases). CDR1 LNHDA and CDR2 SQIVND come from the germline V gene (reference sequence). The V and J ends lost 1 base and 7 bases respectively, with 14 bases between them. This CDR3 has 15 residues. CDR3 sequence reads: CASSIVGRGVQPQHF. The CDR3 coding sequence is TGTGCCAGTAGTATAGTAGGCAGGGGAGTGCAGCCCCAGCATTTT.

The CDR3 sequence: CASSPGSRYNEQFF. CDR3 nucleotide sequence: TGCGCCAGCAGTCCCGGGAGCAGGTACAATGAGCAGTTCTTC. The V and J genes are TRBV23-1 and TRBJ2-1, with TRBD2 as a possible D gene (6 bases). TRBV23-1 is noted as an ORF with a role that remains uncertain. The CDR3 is 14 amino acids. V was trimmed by 4 bases and J by 4 bases, leaving 11 bases between them.

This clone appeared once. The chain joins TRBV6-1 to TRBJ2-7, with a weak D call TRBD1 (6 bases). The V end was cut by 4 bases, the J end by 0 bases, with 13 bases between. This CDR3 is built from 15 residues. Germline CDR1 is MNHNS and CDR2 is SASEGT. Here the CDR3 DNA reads TGTGCCAGCAGTGTTGCGACAGGTTTCTCCTACGAGCAGTACTTC. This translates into CASSVATGFSYEQYF.

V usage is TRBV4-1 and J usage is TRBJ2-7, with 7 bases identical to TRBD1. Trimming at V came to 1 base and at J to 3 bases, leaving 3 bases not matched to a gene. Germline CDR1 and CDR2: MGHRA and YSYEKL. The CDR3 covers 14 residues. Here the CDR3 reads CASSQGTGNYEQYF. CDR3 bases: TGCGCCAGCAGCCAAGGGACAGGAAACTACGAGCAGTACTTC.

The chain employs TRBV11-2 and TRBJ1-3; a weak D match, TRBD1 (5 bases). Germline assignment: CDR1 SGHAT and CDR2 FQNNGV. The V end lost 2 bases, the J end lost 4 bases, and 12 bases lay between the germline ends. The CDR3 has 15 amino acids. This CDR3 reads CASSLWGESGNTIYF. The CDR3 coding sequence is TGTGCCAGCAGCTTATGGGGGGAATCAGGAAACACCATATATTTT.

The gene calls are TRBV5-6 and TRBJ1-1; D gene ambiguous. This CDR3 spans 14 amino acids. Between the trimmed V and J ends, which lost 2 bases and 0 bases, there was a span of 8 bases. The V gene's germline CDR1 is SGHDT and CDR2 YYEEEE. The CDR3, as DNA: TGTGCCAGCAGCTTACAACGCATGAACACTGAAGCTTTCTTT. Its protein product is CASSLQRMNTEAFF.

The CDR3 region is CASSYSRTGREETQYF. CDR3 nucleotide sequence: TGTGCCAGCAGTTACTCGAGGACAGGGCGGGAAGAGACCCAGTACTTC. This chain uses TRBV6-5 with TRBJ2-5, with 8 nucleotides matching TRBD1. The J segment lost 3 bases and the V segment lost 0 bases, leaving 6 bases of the junction unmatched. Germline CDR1 and CDR2: MNHEY and SVGAGI. The CDR3 covers 16 residues.

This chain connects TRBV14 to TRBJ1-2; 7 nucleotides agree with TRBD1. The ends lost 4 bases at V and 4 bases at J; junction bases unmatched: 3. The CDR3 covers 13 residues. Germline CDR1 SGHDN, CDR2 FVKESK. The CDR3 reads CASSRGQRYGYTF. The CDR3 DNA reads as TGTGCCAGCAGCCGGGGACAGCGCTATGGCTACACCTTC. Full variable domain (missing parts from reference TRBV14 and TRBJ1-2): EAGVTQFPSHSVIEKGQTVTLRCDPISGHDNLYWYRRVMGKEIKFLLHFVKESKQDESGMPNNRFLAERTGGTYSTLKVQPAELEDSGVYFCASSRGQRYGYTFGSGTRLTVV.

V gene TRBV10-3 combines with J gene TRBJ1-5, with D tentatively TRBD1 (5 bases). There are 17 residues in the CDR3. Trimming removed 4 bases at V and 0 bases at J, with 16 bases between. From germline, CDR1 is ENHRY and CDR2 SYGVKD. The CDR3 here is CAISAGRGIYSNQPQHF. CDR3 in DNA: TGTGCCATCAGTGCAGGGAGGGGTATATATAGCAATCAGCCCCAGCATTTT.

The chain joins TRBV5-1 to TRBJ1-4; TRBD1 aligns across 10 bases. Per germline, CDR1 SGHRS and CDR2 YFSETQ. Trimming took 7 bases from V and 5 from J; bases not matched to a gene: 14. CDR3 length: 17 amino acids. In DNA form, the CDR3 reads TGCGCCAGCCGACGCGGGACAGGGGAATTAGGAAATGAAAAACTGTTTTTT. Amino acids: CASRRGTGELGNEKLFF.

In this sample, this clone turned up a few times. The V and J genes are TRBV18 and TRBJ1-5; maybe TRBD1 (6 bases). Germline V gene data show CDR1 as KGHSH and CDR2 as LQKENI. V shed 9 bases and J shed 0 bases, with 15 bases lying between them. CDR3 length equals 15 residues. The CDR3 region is CAREQGSGSNQPQHF. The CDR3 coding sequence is TGTGCCAGAGAACAGGGATCGGGTAGCAATCAGCCCCAGCATTTT.

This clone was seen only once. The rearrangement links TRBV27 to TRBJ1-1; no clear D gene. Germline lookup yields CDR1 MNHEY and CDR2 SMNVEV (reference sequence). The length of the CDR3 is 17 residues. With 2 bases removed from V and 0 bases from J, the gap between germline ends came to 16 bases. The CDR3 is CASSLKLAGSVNTEAFF. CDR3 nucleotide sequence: TGTGCCAGCAGTTTAAAGCTGGCAGGATCAGTGAACACTGAAGCTTTCTTT.

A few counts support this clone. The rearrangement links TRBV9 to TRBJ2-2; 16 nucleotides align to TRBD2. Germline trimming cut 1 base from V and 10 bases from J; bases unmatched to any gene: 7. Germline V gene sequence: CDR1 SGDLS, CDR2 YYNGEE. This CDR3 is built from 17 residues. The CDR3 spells CASSVLGTSGGAQELFF. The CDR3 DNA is TGTGCCAGCAGCGTACTCGGGACTAGCGGGGGGGCACAGGAGCTGTTTTTT.

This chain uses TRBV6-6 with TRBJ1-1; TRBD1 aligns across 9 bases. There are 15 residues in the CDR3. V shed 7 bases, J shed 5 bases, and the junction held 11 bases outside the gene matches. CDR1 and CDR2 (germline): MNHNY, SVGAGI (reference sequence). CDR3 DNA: TGTGCCAGCAATCCCCCCGGGACAGGGTGGACTGAAGCTTTCTTT. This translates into CASNPPGTGWTEAFF.

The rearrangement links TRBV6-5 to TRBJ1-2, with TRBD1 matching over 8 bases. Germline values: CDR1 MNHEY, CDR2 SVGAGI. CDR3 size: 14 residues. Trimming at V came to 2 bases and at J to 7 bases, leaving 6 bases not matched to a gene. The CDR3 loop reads CASSYGQGVAGYTF. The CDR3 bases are TGTGCCAGCAGTTACGGACAGGGCGTGGCTGGCTACACCTTC.

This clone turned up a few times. The CDR3 reads CASSSGPNTGELFF. In DNA, the CDR3 is TGCGCCAGCAGCAGCGGCCCGAACACCGGGGAGCTGTTTTTT. The rearrangement links TRBV4-3 to TRBJ2-2; maybe TRBD2 (5 bases). The CDR3 consists of 14 residues. The germline V gene has CDR1 LGHNA and CDR2 YSLEER. V was trimmed by 5 bases and J by 0 bases, leaving 7 bases between them.

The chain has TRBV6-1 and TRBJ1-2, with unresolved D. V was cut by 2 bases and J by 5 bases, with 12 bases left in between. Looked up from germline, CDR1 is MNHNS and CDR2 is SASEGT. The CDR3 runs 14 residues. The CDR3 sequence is CASSEPSHPYGYTF. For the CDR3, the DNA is TGTGCCAGCAGTGAACCATCACACCCTTATGGCTACACCTTC.

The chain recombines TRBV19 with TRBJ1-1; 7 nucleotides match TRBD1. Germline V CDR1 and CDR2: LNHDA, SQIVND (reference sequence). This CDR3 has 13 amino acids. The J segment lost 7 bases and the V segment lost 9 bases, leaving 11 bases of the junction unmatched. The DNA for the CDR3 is TGTGCCAGCAAACTGACGACAGGGTATGAAGCTTTCTTT. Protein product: CASKLTTGYEAFF.